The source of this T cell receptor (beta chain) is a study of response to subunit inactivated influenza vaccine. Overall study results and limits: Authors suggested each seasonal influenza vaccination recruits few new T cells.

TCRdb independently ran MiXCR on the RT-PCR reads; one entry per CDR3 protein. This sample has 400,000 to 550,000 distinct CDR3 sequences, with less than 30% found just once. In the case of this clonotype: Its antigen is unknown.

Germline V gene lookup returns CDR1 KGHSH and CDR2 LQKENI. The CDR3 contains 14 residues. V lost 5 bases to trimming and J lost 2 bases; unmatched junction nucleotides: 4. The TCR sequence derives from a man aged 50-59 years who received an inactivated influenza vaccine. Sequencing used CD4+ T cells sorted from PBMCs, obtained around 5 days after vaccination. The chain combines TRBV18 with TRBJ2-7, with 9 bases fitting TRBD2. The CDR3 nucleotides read TGTGCCAGCTCAACCGAGCGGGGGGCCTACGAGCAGTACTTC. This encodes CASSTERGAYEQYF.